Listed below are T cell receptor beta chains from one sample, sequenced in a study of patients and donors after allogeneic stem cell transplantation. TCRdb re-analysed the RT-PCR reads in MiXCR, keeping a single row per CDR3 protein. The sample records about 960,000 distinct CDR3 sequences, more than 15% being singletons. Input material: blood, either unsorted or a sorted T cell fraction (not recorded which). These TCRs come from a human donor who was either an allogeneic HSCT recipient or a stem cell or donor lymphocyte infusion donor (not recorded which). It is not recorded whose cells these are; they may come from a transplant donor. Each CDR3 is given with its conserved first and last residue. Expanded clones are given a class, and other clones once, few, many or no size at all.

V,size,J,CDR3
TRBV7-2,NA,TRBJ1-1,CASSLRAGLTNTEAFF
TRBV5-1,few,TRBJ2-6,CASSLGQGSSGANVLTF
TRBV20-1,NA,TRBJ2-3,CSARKSGAGVDTQYF
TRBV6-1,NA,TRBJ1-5,CASSTRDRGFNQPQHF
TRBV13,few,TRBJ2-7,CASSLEPVGTAEQYF
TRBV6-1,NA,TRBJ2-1,CASRLRDATYYNEQFF
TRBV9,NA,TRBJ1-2,CASSPNGAGYTF
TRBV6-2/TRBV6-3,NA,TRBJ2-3,CASVRGAGTDTQYF
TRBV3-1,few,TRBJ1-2,CASSQLGTGGHGYTF
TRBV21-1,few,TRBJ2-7,CASSKCAGTNNLDTYEQYF
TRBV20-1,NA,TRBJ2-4,CSAPTQGVGHIQYF
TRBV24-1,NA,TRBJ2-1,CATTPGWTSHNEQFF
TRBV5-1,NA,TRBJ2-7,CASHVTGGVNEQYF
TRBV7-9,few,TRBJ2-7,CASSDPYEQYF
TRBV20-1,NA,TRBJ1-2,CSSKRSERAPKYGYTF
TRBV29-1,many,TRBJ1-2,CSVQGRKSGYTF
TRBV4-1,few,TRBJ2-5,CASSPLGRDSQETQYF
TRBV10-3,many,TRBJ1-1,CAISEQGNTEAFF
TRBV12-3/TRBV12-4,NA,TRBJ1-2,CASSFYWGAQGTF
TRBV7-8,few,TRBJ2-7,CASSLTTALYEQYF
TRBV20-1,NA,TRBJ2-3,CSARTGGMDTQYF
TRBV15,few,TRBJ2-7,CATSSNRVHEQYF
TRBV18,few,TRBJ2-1,CASSPRGTSGNYEQFF
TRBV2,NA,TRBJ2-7,CASRPRNTYEQYF
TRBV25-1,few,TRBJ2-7,CASSEWPQGKNEQYF
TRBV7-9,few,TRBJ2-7,CASTARDRAYEQYF
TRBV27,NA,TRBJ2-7,CASSFVADPLEQYF
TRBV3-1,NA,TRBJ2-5,CASSQAGRAGETQYF
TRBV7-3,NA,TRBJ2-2,CASSFGAGVTGELFF
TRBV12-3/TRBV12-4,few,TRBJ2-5,CASSLGRGAQYF
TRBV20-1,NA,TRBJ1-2,CSARLGTGHFYGYTF
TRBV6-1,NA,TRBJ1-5,CASSEGQGGQPQHF
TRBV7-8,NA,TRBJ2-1,CASSLAGSGGDNEQFF
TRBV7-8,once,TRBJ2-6,CASSLVRMAGANVLTF
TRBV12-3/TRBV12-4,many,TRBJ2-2,CASCYPAGGTNTGELFF
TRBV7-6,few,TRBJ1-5,CASSPQTGGSNQPQHF
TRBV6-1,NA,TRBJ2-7,CASSHTGVGFTDYEQYF
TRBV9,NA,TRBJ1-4,CASSVEDEKLFF
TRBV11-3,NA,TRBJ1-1,CASSPFWTPNTEAFF
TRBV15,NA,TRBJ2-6,CASHRGDSGANVLTF
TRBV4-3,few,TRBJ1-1,CASSQALSAGTTEAFF
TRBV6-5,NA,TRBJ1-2,CASSWRATNGYTF
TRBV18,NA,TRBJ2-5,CASSPPPGLQETQYF
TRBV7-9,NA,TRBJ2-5,CASKQRQGSGTQYF
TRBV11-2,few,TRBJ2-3,CASSLGGPPQYF
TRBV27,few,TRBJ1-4,CASSPTGFIEKLFF
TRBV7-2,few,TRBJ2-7,CASRNRGTYEQYF
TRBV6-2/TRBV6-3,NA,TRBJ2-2,CASTEGLANTGELFF